This TCR beta chain comes out of a study of PD-1 blockade in classical Hodgkin lymphoma (dated by TCRdb to the early 2020s). Looking at the study overall: Nivolumab dosing was 3 mg/kg intravenously every 2 weeks, continuing until either disease progression or unacceptable toxicity. To define a peripheral blood immune signature of response to PD-1 blockade in classical Hodgkin lymphoma, the study combined TCR beta sequencing with CyTOF.

V is clipped by 5 bases and J by 2 bases, and the sequence between their germline boundaries is 13 bases long. CDR1 is given as MDHEN and CDR2 as SYDVKM, both from the germline V gene. From the cysteine through the phenylalanine, the CDR3 covers 15 amino acids. CDR3 DNA is the only sequence kept; it has 45 bases, read in frame from the first base. The Qiagen DNeasy kit was used to extract genomic DNA both from unsorted PBMCs and from the negatively selected CD4+ and CD8+ fractions. Amplification of TCR beta CDR3 regions was done by immunoSEQ multiplex PCR with primers that anneal to V and J segments. A synthetic immune receptor repertoire was used to minimize amplification bias, and remaining bias was computationally removed after sequencing. The study's own analysis went as follows. Custom Python scripts were used to quantify repertoire diversity as the Shannon entropy index. The unsorted, CD4+ and CD8+ repertoires were each analyzed separately, with the exception of combined analyses, where CD4+ and CD8+ sequences were merged in silico. A clone counted as expanded when the clone's frequency after treatment rose at least 2-fold relative to C1D1, and clones undetected at baseline were given a pseudocount of 0.5. Clones with 0 or 1 copy at C1D1 were defined as singleton clones, while clones with 2 or more copies were defined as non-singleton clones. Clones expanded in unsorted samples were assigned a CD4+, CD8+ or unknown annotation through matching of protein sequences in sorted samples from the same patient. Wilcoxon tests on paired samples were used to test changes in diversity from C1D1 to C4D1. Sourced from immuneACCESS, this table was stored by TCRdb with only in-frame sequences that have V and J called. A share of the clones is absent; for the studies checked, an unresolved V gene accounts for under half, and the remainder has no known explanation. From that table come the V and J calls and clone size; the DNA was used to work out D and trimming. This sample lists approximately 29,000 clones; 65% to 80% were detected once. Around 0.56% of the sample goes to the ten largest clones.

The full study reports these points: Lower diversity was observed in patients in whom nivolumab was started less than 1 year after ASCT, and these patients were excluded from later analyses so that confounding by immune reconstitution would be avoided. Trial patients achieving complete response had baseline diversity similar to newly diagnosed patients, whereas partial responders and progressors had significantly lower diversity. By C4D1, a significant rise was seen in CD4+ TCR diversity but not in CD8+ TCR diversity (p=0.0027 vs p=0.16), and the rise was most apparent among complete responders (p=0.02). The study was limited to a single clinical trial cohort, and causes of repertoire differences, possibly disease activity or prior therapy, remained undefined. Newly diagnosed patients were reported to have lower baseline TCR diversity than healthy donors, and relapsed/refractory patients were reported to have lower baseline TCR diversity still.

The count of this clone is one. Which antigen it targets is not known. No much larger clone exists at a distance of one base, and base qualities are not known. The time point label on this specimen signifies: cycle 4 day 1 (C4D1), after more than five weeks of nivolumab. Relapse after autologous stem cell transplantation had occurred in all trial patients, and cohorts A, B and C were distinguished by prior brentuximab vedotin exposure. Using a Miltenyi CD4+ T cell isolation kit, CD4+ T cells were purified from thawed PBMCs through magnetic negative selection. The trial cohort included 50 or so patients with relapsed/refractory classical Hodgkin lymphoma, and each patient had a best overall response of complete response, partial response or progressive disease. Trial patients were treated with single-agent nivolumab in the multi-cohort phase II CheckMate 205 trial. An independent review committee assessed best overall response by applying the 2007 International Working Group response criteria. Trial PBMCs were collected immediately before nivolumab initiation (C1D1) and during therapy at cycle 2 day 1 and cycle 4 day 1. Peripheral blood was collected in 8 mL Vacutainer Cell Preparation Tubes, from which PBMCs were isolated by centrifugation and then cryopreserved. Purified CD4+ and CD8+ fractions were prepared only for cases in which an additional PBMC sample was available. Magnetically labelled cells were depleted on LS columns in a quadroMACS separator, and the flow-through was collected as the purified fraction.

This specimen consisted of CD4+ T cells from blood, obtained before the fourth cycle of nivolumab. The receptor was derived from a human donor with classical Hodgkin lymphoma. The rearranged chain carries TRBV28 and TRBJ2-4, with the D gene not clear enough to name. The CDR3 here reads CASSAGSMPKNIQYF. In nucleotides, the sequence is TGTGCCAGCAGTGCAGGTTCAATGCCCAAAAACATTCAGTACTTC.